This T cell receptor beta chain was recovered during a study of T-cell memory formation after mild COVID-19. Study-wide context: Clusters were largely donor specific. General study points: That cross-reactive memory joined was suggested by some responding clones appearing in pre-infection memory. Balance between CD4 and CD8 was seen in clones contracting day 15 to 85, and a CD4+ lean was seen in later expanders.

With V trimmed by 5 bases and J by 7 bases, 6 bases remained unmatched. The germline V gene encodes CDR1 SGHDT and CDR2 YYEEEE. CDR3 length: 12 amino acids. Via MiXCR, TCRdb re-called the 5' RACE reads, giving one row per CDR3 protein. This table holds 200,000 to 300,000 distinct CDR3 sequences, less than 20% found once. About this clonotype itself: Its specificity is unknown.

This chain links TRBV5-6 with TRBJ2-7, with TRBD1 identical over 7 bases. Sequencing was carried out using PBMCs or a T cell subset sorted from them (not recorded which). The source is an adult woman who had mild COVID-19 (a few samples of this study predate the infection). Cell type and time point are not known. The CDR3 region is CASRGGVGEQYF. The CDR3 region has the DNA TGTGCCAGCAGAGGGGGCGTGGGGGAGCAGTACTTC.